This is a list of T cell receptor beta chains from one sample in a study of CD8 T cells in ankylosing spondylitis. Each CDR3 protein gets one entry after TCRdb re-called the 5' RACE reads with MiXCR. Of 150,000 to 200,000 distinct CDR3 sequences in the sample, 10% to 15% were seen once. Input material: blood, either unsorted or a sorted T cell fraction (not recorded which). These receptors were taken from a female donor with ankylosing spondylitis or in good health (not recorded which). Both conserved end residues are part of each CDR3. The D gene is left open where the match is weak. Only some rows state a clone size, as once, few, many or a class for expanded clones.

cdr3_aa: CASSSGTDTQYF
cdr3_nt: TGTGCCAGCAGTTCTGGCACAGATACGCAGTATTTT
clone_size: many
d_call: -
j_call: TRBJ2-3
v_call: TRBV7-2

cdr3_aa: CASSLGQGNSNEQFF
cdr3_nt: TGCGCCAGCAGCTTGGGACAGGGTAACTCGAATGAGCAGTTCTTC
clone_size: many
d_call: TRBD1
j_call: TRBJ2-1
v_call: TRBV5-1

cdr3_aa: CASSFWSRGNEQFF
cdr3_nt: TGTGCCAGCAGTTTTTGGTCTAGAGGCAATGAGCAGTTCTTC
clone_size: many
d_call: -
j_call: TRBJ2-1
v_call: TRBV12-3/TRBV12-4

cdr3_aa: CASIEGPGPTGELFF
cdr3_nt: TGCGCCAGTATCGAGGGTCCAGGGCCCACCGGGGAGCTGTTTTTT
clone_size: many
d_call: -
j_call: TRBJ2-2
v_call: TRBV5-1

cdr3_aa: CASGIPEPAFF
cdr3_nt: TGTGCCAGCGGAATACCTGAGCCAGCTTTCTTT
clone_size: many
d_call: -
j_call: TRBJ1-1
v_call: TRBV12-3/TRBV12-4

cdr3_aa: CASSLASGKGQETQYF
cdr3_nt: TGTGCCAGCAGCTTAGCGAGCGGTAAAGGTCAAGAGACCCAGTACTTC
clone_size: -
d_call: -
j_call: TRBJ2-5
v_call: TRBV7-2

cdr3_aa: CASSSTGTGGANSPLHF
cdr3_nt: TGTGCCAGCAGTTCCACCGGGACAGGGGGCGCGAATTCACCCCTCCACTTT
clone_size: many
d_call: TRBD1
j_call: TRBJ1-6
v_call: TRBV6-5

cdr3_aa: CASSFNPGIVDTQYF
cdr3_nt: TGTGCCAGCAGCTTCAACCCCGGCATAGTAGATACGCAGTATTTT
clone_size: -
d_call: -
j_call: TRBJ2-3
v_call: TRBV7-2

cdr3_aa: CSAHKTGAYGYTF
cdr3_nt: TGCAGTGCTCACAAGACAGGCGCCTATGGCTACACCTTC
clone_size: -
d_call: -
j_call: TRBJ1-2
v_call: TRBV20-1

cdr3_aa: CASSQDGWPDTGELFF
cdr3_nt: TGCGCCAGCAGCCAAGACGGATGGCCGGACACCGGGGAGCTGTTTTTT
clone_size: -
d_call: -
j_call: TRBJ2-2
v_call: TRBV4-1

cdr3_aa: CATTSGRSDTQYF
cdr3_nt: TGTGCCACGACTAGCGGGAGGTCAGATACGCAGTATTTT
clone_size: many
d_call: TRBD2
j_call: TRBJ2-3
v_call: TRBV28

cdr3_aa: CASSLVRQEAFF
cdr3_nt: TGTGCCAGCAGCTTGGTCCGACAGGAAGCTTTCTTT
clone_size: few
d_call: -
j_call: TRBJ1-1
v_call: TRBV5-5

cdr3_aa: CASSPTGTSGTDTQYF
cdr3_nt: TGTGCCAGCAGCCCTACCGGGACTAGCGGAACAGATACGCAGTATTTT
clone_size: many
d_call: TRBD2
j_call: TRBJ2-3
v_call: TRBV12-3/TRBV12-4

cdr3_aa: CASRTGVLNNEQFF
cdr3_nt: TGTGCCAGCAGAACAGGGGTTCTGAACAATGAGCAGTTCTTC
clone_size: -
d_call: TRBD1
j_call: TRBJ2-1
v_call: TRBV28

cdr3_aa: CASRGRNRPEAFF
cdr3_nt: TGTGCCAGCAGGGGTAGGAACAGGCCCGAAGCTTTCTTT
clone_size: many
d_call: -
j_call: TRBJ1-1
v_call: TRBV12-3/TRBV12-4

cdr3_aa: CASSLQPTSTGDNGYTF
cdr3_nt: TGCGCCAGCAGCTTACAACCCACCTCGACAGGGGATAATGGCTACACCTTC
clone_size: many
d_call: TRBD1
j_call: TRBJ1-2
v_call: TRBV5-1

cdr3_aa: CASSSIQVYGYTF
cdr3_nt: TGTGCCAGCAGCTCGATACAGGTTTATGGCTACACCTTC
clone_size: few
d_call: -
j_call: TRBJ1-2
v_call: TRBV5-6

cdr3_aa: CASSLNAIEQFF
cdr3_nt: TGTGCCAGCAGCTTGAATGCCATTGAGCAGTTCTTC
clone_size: -
d_call: -
j_call: TRBJ2-1
v_call: TRBV5-6

cdr3_aa: CATTLPPPGQGAYEKYF
cdr3_nt: TGCGCCACCACGCTACCCCCCCCCGGACAGGGGGCCTACGAGAAGTACTTC
clone_size: once
d_call: TRBD1
j_call: TRBJ2-7
v_call: TRBV5-1

cdr3_aa: CASTQDGGSSYEQYF
cdr3_nt: TGTGCCTCCACCCAAGATGGCGGTTCTTCCTACGAGCAGTACTTC
clone_size: -
d_call: -
j_call: TRBJ2-7
v_call: TRBV3-1

cdr3_aa: CSVRKGAGAGEAFF
cdr3_nt: TGCAGTGTTCGGAAAGGGGCCGGCGCTGGTGAAGCTTTCTTT
clone_size: many
d_call: -
j_call: TRBJ1-1
v_call: TRBV20-1

cdr3_aa: CASSYDSGSGSGELFF
cdr3_nt: TGTGCCAGCAGCTATGATAGCGGGAGTGGGAGCGGGGAGCTGTTTTTT
clone_size: many
d_call: TRBD2
j_call: TRBJ2-2
v_call: TRBV7-2

cdr3_aa: CASSWTGGGNSPLHF
cdr3_nt: TGTGCCAGCAGCTGGACAGGCGGGGGAAATTCACCCCTCCACTTT
clone_size: many
d_call: TRBD1
j_call: TRBJ1-6
v_call: TRBV7-3

cdr3_aa: CASSLLINFSYEQYF
cdr3_nt: TGTGCCAGCAGCTTGCTCATAAATTTTTCCTACGAGCAGTACTTC
clone_size: few
d_call: -
j_call: TRBJ2-7
v_call: TRBV5-5

cdr3_aa: CASSLKGSNQPQHF
cdr3_nt: TGTGCCAGCAGCTTAAAAGGCAGCAATCAGCCCCAGCATTTT
clone_size: -
d_call: -
j_call: TRBJ1-5
v_call: TRBV7-2

cdr3_aa: CASSRTGYGYTF
cdr3_nt: TGTGCCAGCAGTCGGACAGGGTATGGCTACACCTTC
clone_size: many
d_call: TRBD1
j_call: TRBJ1-2
v_call: TRBV7-3

cdr3_aa: CASSLSRSYGYTF
cdr3_nt: TGTGCCAGCAGTTTATCACGCAGCTATGGCTACACCTTC
clone_size: many
d_call: -
j_call: TRBJ1-2
v_call: TRBV27

cdr3_aa: CASSLDYTSYNEQFF
cdr3_nt: TGTGCCAGCAGCTTAGACTATACCTCCTACAATGAGCAGTTCTTC
clone_size: few
d_call: -
j_call: TRBJ2-1
v_call: TRBV7-3

cdr3_aa: CASSLLGTTGNEQFF
cdr3_nt: TGTGCCAGCAGCTTATTAGGGACTACCGGCAATGAGCAGTTCTTC
clone_size: -
d_call: TRBD2
j_call: TRBJ2-1
v_call: TRBV7-3

cdr3_aa: CSAREGAETQYF
cdr3_nt: TGCAGCGCTCGTGAGGGGGCGGAGACCCAGTACTTC
clone_size: many
d_call: TRBD1
j_call: TRBJ2-5
v_call: TRBV29-1

cdr3_aa: CASRTRGGSSYNEQFF
cdr3_nt: TGTGCCAGCAGAACCCGTGGGGGGAGCTCCTACAATGAGCAGTTCTTC
clone_size: many
d_call: -
j_call: TRBJ2-1
v_call: TRBV7-8

cdr3_aa: CASSLAPLETQYF
cdr3_nt: TGTGCCAGCAGCTTAGCCCCACTGGAGACCCAGTACTTC
clone_size: few
d_call: -
j_call: TRBJ2-5
v_call: TRBV7-2

cdr3_aa: CASSSGGQLNQPQHF
cdr3_nt: TGTGCCAGCAGTTCCGGAGGGCAGCTCAATCAGCCCCAGCATTTT
clone_size: many
d_call: -
j_call: TRBJ1-5
v_call: TRBV6-2/TRBV6-3

cdr3_aa: CASSQVGRSTDTQYF
cdr3_nt: TGCGCCAGCAGCCAAGTGGGAAGAAGCACAGATACGCAGTATTTT
clone_size: -
d_call: -
j_call: TRBJ2-3
v_call: TRBV4-3

cdr3_aa: CASSPQGGIAFF
cdr3_nt: TGTGCCAGCAGCCCCCAGGGGGGGATAGCTTTCTTT
clone_size: many
d_call: TRBD1
j_call: TRBJ1-1
v_call: TRBV9

cdr3_aa: CASSLFQGRKLFF
cdr3_nt: TGTGCCAGCAGTTTATTTCAAGGAAGAAAACTGTTTTTT
clone_size: -
d_call: -
j_call: TRBJ1-4
v_call: TRBV28

cdr3_aa: CASSQTWGEQYF
cdr3_nt: TGTGCCAGCAGCCAAACGTGGGGCGAGCAGTACTTC
clone_size: many
d_call: -
j_call: TRBJ2-7
v_call: TRBV6-2/TRBV6-3

cdr3_aa: CASSLLTPDTQYF
cdr3_nt: TGTGCCAGCAGCCTCCTCACTCCAGATACGCAGTATTTT
clone_size: many
d_call: -
j_call: TRBJ2-3
v_call: TRBV7-2

cdr3_aa: CSARGSGFERGSYNEQFF
cdr3_nt: TGCAGTGCTAGAGGGTCCGGGTTTGAAAGGGGCTCCTACAATGAGCAGTTCTTC
clone_size: -
d_call: -
j_call: TRBJ2-1
v_call: TRBV20-1

cdr3_aa: CASSLGLGFETQYF
cdr3_nt: TGTGCCAGCAGCTTAGGGTTAGGTTTCGAGACCCAGTACTTC
clone_size: few
d_call: -
j_call: TRBJ2-5
v_call: TRBV7-2

cdr3_aa: CASSLGGRSSYNEQFF
cdr3_nt: TGCGCCAGCAGCTTGGGCGGCAGGAGCTCCTACAATGAGCAGTTCTTC
clone_size: few
d_call: -
j_call: TRBJ2-1
v_call: TRBV5-1

cdr3_aa: CASSLNSAGGLYEQYF
cdr3_nt: TGTGCCAGCAGTTTAAACTCGGCAGGGGGGCTATACGAGCAGTACTTC
clone_size: many
d_call: -
j_call: TRBJ2-7
v_call: TRBV27

cdr3_aa: CSAIRPAGTDTQYF
cdr3_nt: TGCAGTGCTATCCGGCCTGCAGGCACAGATACGCAGTATTTT
clone_size: many
d_call: -
j_call: TRBJ2-3
v_call: TRBV20-1

cdr3_aa: CASSPPTGGASYEQYF
cdr3_nt: TGTGCCAGCTCACCACCGACAGGGGGCGCTTCCTACGAGCAGTACTTC
clone_size: -
d_call: TRBD1
j_call: TRBJ2-7
v_call: TRBV18

cdr3_aa: CASSQRLAGRTDTQYF
cdr3_nt: TGTGCCAGCAGTCAGAGACTAGCGGGACGCACAGATACGCAGTATTTT
clone_size: many
d_call: TRBD2
j_call: TRBJ2-3
v_call: TRBV12-3/TRBV12-4

cdr3_aa: CASSLAGSVRPQHF
cdr3_nt: TGTGCCAGCAGTTTAGCAGGGAGCGTGAGGCCCCAGCATTTT
clone_size: many
d_call: -
j_call: TRBJ1-5
v_call: TRBV12-3/TRBV12-4

cdr3_aa: CASSFGGGILLSYNEQFF
cdr3_nt: TGTGCCAGCAGCTTCGGCGGCGGGATCTTACTCTCCTACAATGAGCAGTTCTTC
clone_size: -
d_call: -
j_call: TRBJ2-1
v_call: TRBV7-8

cdr3_aa: CSVEDRPENTEAFF
cdr3_nt: TGCAGCGTTGAAGATCGTCCAGAGAACACTGAAGCTTTCTTT
clone_size: few
d_call: -
j_call: TRBJ1-1
v_call: TRBV29-1

cdr3_aa: CSARDMTANQPQHF
cdr3_nt: TGCAGTGCTAGAGATATGACAGCAAATCAGCCCCAGCATTTT
clone_size: few
d_call: -
j_call: TRBJ1-5
v_call: TRBV20-1

cdr3_aa: CASSFHRGPNTGELFF
cdr3_nt: TGTGCCAGCAGCTTCCACAGGGGGCCGAACACCGGGGAGCTGTTTTTT
clone_size: -
d_call: TRBD1
j_call: TRBJ2-2
v_call: TRBV7-2